This TCR beta chain was sequenced in a study of spatial heterogeneity in lung cancer. Indicated time point: sample taken at primary tumor resection. The V gene's germline CDR1 is LGHDT and CDR2 YNNKEL (reference sequence). Trimming took off 0 bases at V and 2 bases at J, with 8 bases between the two ends. The CDR3 runs to 14 residues. Details on this clonotype: As yet, its antigen is unknown.

Notes on the study in general: Of tumor T cells, an estimated coverage of around 7% was reached for alpha chains and roughly 14% for beta chains. Within tumors, counts of expanded alpha and beta TCRs tracked tumor mutation counts.

Individually, TCR cDNA molecules were each labelled with a unique molecular identifier. In TCRdb, the 5' RACE reads were re-called with MiXCR into one record per CDR3 protein. The data show about 100,000 distinct CDR3 sequences, around 4.8% seen once. V and J are TRBV3-1 and TRBJ2-7, with D unresolved. The sequences come from lung tumor tissue, collected at surgery. This receptor was identified in a male donor with early-stage non-small cell lung cancer. CDR3 DNA sequence: TGTGCCAGCAGCCAAGAATTTGGCCCCTACGAGCAGTACTTC. It yields the protein CASSQEFGPYEQYF.